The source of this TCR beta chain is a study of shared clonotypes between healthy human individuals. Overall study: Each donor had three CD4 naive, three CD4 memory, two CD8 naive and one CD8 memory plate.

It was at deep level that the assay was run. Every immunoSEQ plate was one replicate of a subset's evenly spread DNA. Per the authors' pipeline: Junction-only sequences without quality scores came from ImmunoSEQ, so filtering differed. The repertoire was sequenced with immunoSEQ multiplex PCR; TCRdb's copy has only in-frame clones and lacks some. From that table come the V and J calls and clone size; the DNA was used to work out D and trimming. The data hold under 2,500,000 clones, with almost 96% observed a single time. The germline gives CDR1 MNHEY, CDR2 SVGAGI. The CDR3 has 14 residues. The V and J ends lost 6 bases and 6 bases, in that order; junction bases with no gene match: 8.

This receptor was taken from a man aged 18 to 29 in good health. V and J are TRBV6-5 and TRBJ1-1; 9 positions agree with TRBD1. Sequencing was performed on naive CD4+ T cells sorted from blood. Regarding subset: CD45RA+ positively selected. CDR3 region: CASSLTGGRSEAFF. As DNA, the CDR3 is TGTGCCAGCAGCTTGACAGGGGGTAGGTCTGAAGCTTTCTTT.